This T cell receptor (beta chain) appears in the sequencing data of a study of tissue T cells after allogeneic stem cell transplantation. V shed 0 bases, J shed 4 bases, and the junction held 2 bases outside the gene matches. Germline CDR1 NSQYPW, CDR2 LRSPGD (reference sequence). The CDR3 has 16 amino acids. This clone is deemed medium-sized (0.01 to 0.1%). Gene names are the mouse ones. The read ends 1 residue shy of where the CDR3 ends; the end is completed using the germline J gene. Documented time point: mouse harvest day 14 after allogeneic transplant. Each mouse received 10^7 T-cell-depleted marrow cells plus 10^6 splenic CD5+ T cells by tail vein. TCRdb keeps only in-frame clones here, not all; method: immunoSEQ multiplex PCR. The sample holds thousands of clones; 36% are singletons and the top ten take about 6.3%.

The chain recombines TRBV1 with TRBJ2-1; 11 nucleotides align to TRBD1. What was sequenced was skin. The receptor was derived from a female BALB/c mouse given C57BL/6 T cells with graft-versus-host disease after an allogeneic hematopoietic cell transplant. CDR3 DNA (partial): TGCACCTGCAGTGCAGAGCGGGACAGGGGGTATGCTGAGCAGTTC. Translating gives CTCSAERDRGYAEQF. The whole CDR3 region reads CTCSAERDRGYAEQFF.